This TCR beta chain was profiled in a study of identical twins. Germline V gives CDR1 MRHNA, CDR2 SNTAGT. This CDR3 is built from 15 residues. Trimming took 5 bases from V and 0 from J, leaving 11 bases between them. In this sample, this clonotype turned up many times. Its antigen remains unknown. MiXCR was run by TCRdb on the 5' RACE reads, yielding one entry per CDR3 protein. The data show hundreds of thousands of distinct CDR3 sequences, with under 8.5% seen just once and over 1.5% held by the top ten. Study-wide results and limits: Models, which agreed with sharing between unrelated individuals, nonetheless underestimated the out-of-frame TCR alpha sharing seen in monozygotic twins.

This sample also belongs to another study, concerning yellow fever vaccine responses in identical twins.

The chain is built from TRBV6-4 and TRBJ2-1, with D perhaps matching TRBD1 or TRBD2 (5 bases each). The TCR was taken from a woman aged 18-29 years in good health. Specimen: PBMCs. The CDR3 coding sequence is TGTGCCAGCAGTAGGGACCCGAGCTCCTACAATGAGCAGTTCTTC. It codes for CASSRDPSSYNEQFF.